Shown below are 3 T cell receptor beta chains from a single sample sequenced in a study of siplizumab effects on memory and regulatory T cells. This table comes from immunoSEQ multiplex PCR, and its TCRdb copy is limited to in-frame clones, with some not included. The repertoire consists of about 80,000 clones, with roughly 94% occurring once and the leading ten covering under 20%. The specimen sequenced was CD8+ T cells sorted from blood. These receptors originate from a human donor in good health.

V gene TRBV27 combines with J gene TRBJ1-2, with 9 bases aligning to TRBD1. With V trimmed by 2 bases and J by 8 bases, 9 bases remained unmatched. Germline lookup yields CDR1 MNHEY and CDR2 SMNVEV (reference sequence). This CDR3 is 15 amino acids long. This CDR3 is CASSLNGGQGLGYTF. CDR3 coding DNA: TGTGCCAGCAGTTTAAACGGGGGACAGGGTTTGGGCTACACCTTC.

The chain uses TRBV6-5 and TRBJ1-2, with D maybe TRBD1 (6 bases). The CDR3 consists of 15 residues. V dropped 5 bases and J dropped 2 bases, with 15 bases sitting between them. Germline V gene data show CDR1 as MNHEY and CDR2 as SVGAGI. The CDR3 DNA reads TGTGCCAGCAGTGTTAAGGGGGAAACAAACTATGGCTACACCTTC. Its translation is CASSVKGETNYGYTF.

The genes are TRBV14 and TRBJ1-2; 7 nucleotides line up with TRBD1. Germline loops: CDR1 SGHDN, CDR2 FVKESK. With V trimmed by 0 bases and J by 4 bases, 2 bases remained unmatched. The CDR3 runs to 14 residues. Here the CDR3 DNA reads TGTGCCAGCAGCCAAGAGAGGGGGCGCTATGGCTACACCTTC. Translation gives CASSQERGRYGYTF.